The source of this T cell receptor (beta chain) is a study of beta chain features in type 1 diabetes. Study-wide context: Cell yields, age and gender were similar between patients and healthy donors. General study findings and limits: All four CD4+ subsets of Type 1 diabetes patients contained TCRB CDR3s that were moderately but significantly shorter. Insertion counts at VDJ junctions were lower in type 1 diabetes patients, who also showed more deletions there.

Points on this clone: Antigen: not known.

Since all of the isolated RNA was reverse transcribed, expressed TCRB transcripts were what got sequenced. The method was immunoSEQ multiplex PCR; TCRdb's version includes in-frame clones alone and lacks a portion of them. The table shows around 19,000 clones, with 40% to 60% occurring only once. Per donor, one heparinised blood draw averaged roughly 120 mL. V was pared by 0 bases and J by 1 base, with 11 bases between. Germline loops: CDR1 MNHNS, CDR2 SASEGT. The CDR3 contains 16 residues. The rearrangement joins TRBV6-1 to TRBJ2-3, with D tentatively TRBD1 (5 bases). The origin of this receptor is a young man in good health. The sequenced material came from stem cell memory CD4+ T cells from blood. The CDR3 DNA reads as TGTGCCAGCAGTGAAGCGATAAGGGGCCGCACAGATACGCAGTATTTT. Its protein product is CASSEAIRGRTDTQYF.